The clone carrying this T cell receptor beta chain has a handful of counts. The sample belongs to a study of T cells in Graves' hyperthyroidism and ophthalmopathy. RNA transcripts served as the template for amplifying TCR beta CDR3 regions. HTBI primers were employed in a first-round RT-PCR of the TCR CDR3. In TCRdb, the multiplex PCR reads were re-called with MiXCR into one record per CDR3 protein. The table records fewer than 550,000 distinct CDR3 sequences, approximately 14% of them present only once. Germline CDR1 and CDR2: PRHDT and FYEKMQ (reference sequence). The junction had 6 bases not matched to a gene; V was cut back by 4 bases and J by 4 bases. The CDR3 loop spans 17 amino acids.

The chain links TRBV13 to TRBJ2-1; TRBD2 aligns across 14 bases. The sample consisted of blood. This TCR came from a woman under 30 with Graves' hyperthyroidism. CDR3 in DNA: TGTGCCAGCAGCTCAGAGACTAGCGGGAGGGTTTACAATGAGCAGTTCTTC. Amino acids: CASSSETSGRVYNEQFF.